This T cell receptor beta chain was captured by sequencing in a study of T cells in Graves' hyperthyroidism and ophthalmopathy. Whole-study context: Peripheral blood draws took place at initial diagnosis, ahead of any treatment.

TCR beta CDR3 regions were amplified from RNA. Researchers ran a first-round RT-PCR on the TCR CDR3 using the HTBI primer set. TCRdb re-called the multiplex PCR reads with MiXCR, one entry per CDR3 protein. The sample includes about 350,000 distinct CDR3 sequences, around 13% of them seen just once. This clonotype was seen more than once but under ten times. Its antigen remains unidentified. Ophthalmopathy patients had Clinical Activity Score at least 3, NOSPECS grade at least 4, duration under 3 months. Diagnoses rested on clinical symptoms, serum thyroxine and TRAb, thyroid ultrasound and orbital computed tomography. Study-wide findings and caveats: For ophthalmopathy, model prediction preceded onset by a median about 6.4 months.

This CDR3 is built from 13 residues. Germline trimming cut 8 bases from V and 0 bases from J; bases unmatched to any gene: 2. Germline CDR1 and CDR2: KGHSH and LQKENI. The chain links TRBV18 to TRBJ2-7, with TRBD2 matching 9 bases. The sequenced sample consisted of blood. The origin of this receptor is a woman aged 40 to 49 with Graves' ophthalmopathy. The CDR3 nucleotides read TGTGCCAGCCGGACTAGCGTCTCCTACGAGCAGTACTTC. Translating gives CASRTSVSYEQYF.